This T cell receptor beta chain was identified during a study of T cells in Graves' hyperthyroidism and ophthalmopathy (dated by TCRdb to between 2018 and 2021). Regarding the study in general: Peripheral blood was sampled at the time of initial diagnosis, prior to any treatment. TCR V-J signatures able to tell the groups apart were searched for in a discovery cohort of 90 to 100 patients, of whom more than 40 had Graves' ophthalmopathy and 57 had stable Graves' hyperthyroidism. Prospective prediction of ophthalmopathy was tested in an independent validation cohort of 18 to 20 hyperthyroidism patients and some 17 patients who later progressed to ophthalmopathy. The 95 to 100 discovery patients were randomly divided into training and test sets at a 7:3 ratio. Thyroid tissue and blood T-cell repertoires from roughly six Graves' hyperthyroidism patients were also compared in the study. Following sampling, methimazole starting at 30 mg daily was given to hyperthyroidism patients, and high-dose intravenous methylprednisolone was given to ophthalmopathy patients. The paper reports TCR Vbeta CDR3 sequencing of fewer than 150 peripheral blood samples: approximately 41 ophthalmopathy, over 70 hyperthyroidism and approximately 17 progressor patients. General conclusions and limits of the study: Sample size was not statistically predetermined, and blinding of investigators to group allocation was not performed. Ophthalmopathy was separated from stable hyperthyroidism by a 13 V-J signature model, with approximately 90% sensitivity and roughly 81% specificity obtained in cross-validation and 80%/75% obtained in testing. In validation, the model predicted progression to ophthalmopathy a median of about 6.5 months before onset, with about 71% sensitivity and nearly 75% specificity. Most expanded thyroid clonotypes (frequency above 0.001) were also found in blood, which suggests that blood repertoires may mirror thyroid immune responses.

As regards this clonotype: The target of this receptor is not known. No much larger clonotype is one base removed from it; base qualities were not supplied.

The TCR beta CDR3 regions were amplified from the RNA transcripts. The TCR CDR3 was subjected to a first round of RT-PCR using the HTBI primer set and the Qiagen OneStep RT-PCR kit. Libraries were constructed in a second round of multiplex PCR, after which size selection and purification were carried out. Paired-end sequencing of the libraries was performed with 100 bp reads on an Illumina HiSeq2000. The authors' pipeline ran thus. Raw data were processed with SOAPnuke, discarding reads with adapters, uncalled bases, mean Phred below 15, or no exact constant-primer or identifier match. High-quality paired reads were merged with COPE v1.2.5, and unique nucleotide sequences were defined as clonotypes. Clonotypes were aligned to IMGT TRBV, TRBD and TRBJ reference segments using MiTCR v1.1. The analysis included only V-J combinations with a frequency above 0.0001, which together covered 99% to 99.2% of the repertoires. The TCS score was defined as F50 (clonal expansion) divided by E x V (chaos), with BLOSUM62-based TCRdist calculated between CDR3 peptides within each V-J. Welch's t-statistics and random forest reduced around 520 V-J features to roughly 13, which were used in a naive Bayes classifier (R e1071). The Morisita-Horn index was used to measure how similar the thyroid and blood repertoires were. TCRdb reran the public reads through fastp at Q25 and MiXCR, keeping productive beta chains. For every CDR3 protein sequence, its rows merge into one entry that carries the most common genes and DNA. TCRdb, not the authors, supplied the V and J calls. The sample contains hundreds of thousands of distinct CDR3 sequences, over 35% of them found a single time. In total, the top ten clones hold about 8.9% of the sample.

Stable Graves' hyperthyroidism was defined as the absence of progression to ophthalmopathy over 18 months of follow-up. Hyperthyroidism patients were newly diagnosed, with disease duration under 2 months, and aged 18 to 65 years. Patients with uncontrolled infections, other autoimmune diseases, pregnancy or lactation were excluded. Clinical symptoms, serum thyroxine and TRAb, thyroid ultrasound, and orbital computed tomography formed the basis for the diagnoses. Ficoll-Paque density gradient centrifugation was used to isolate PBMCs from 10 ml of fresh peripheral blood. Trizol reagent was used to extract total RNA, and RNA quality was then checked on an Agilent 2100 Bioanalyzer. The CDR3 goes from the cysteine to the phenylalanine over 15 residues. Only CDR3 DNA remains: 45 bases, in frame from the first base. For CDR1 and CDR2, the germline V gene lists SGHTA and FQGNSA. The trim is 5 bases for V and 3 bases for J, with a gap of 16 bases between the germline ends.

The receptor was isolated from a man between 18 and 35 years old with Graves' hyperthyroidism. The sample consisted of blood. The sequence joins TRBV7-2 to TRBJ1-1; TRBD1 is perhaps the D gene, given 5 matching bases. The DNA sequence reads TGTGCCAGCAGCCCTAACTTTGACAGCTACACTGAAGCTTTCTTT. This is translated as CASSPNFDSYTEAFF.